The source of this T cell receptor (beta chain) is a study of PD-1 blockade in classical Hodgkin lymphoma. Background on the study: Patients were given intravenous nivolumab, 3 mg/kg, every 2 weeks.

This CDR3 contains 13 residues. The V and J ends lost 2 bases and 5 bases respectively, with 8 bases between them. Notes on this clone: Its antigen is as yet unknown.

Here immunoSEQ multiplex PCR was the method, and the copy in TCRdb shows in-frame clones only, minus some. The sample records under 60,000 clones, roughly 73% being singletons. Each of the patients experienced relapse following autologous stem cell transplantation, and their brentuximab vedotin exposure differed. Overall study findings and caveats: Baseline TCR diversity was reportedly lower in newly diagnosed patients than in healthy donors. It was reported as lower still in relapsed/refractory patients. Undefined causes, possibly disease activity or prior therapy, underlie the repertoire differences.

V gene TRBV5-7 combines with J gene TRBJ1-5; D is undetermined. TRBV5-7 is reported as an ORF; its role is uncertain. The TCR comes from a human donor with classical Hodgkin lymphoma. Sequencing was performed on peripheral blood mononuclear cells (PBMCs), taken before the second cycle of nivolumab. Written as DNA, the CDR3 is TGTGCCAGCAGCTTTAGCCCGGATCAGCCCCAGCATTTT. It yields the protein CASSFSPDQPQHF.